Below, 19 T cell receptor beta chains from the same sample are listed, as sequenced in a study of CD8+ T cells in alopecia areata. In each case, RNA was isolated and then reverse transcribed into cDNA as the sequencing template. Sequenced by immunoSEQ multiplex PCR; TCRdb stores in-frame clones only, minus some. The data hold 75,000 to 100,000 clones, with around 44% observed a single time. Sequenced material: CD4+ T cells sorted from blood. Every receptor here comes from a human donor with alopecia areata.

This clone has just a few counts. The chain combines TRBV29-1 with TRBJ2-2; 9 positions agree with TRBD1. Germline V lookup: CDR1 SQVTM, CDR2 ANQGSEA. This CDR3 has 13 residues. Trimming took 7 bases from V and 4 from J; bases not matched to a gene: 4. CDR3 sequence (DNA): TGCAGCGCCGACAGGGGGGGCACCGGGGAGCTGTTTTTT. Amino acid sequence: CSADRGGTGELFF.

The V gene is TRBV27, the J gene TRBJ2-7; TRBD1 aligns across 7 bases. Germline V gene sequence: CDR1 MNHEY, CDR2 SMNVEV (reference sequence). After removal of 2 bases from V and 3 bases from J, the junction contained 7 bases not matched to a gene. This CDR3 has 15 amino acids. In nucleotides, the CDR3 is TGTGCCAGCAGTTTAGAGGGGGCCCCATTCTACGAGCAGTACTTC. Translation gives CASSLEGAPFYEQYF.

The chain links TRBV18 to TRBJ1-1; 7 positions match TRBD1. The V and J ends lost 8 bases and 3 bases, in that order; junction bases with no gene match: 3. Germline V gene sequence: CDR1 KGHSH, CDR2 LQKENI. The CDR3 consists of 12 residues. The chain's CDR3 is CASTDRYTEAFF. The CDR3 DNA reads TGTGCCAGCACGGACAGGTACACTGAAGCTTTCTTT. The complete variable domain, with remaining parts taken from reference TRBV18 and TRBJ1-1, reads NAGVMQNPRHLVRRRGQEARLRCSPMKGHSHVYWYRQLPEEGLKFMVYLQKENIIDESGMPKERFSAEFPKEGPSILRIQQVVRGDSAAYFCASTDRYTEAFFGQGTRLTVV.

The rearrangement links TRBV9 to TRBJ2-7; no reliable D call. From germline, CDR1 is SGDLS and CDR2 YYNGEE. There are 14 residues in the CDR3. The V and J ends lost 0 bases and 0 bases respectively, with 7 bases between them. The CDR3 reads CASSVVDNSYEQYF. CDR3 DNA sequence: TGTGCCAGCAGCGTAGTCGACAACTCCTACGAGCAGTACTTC.

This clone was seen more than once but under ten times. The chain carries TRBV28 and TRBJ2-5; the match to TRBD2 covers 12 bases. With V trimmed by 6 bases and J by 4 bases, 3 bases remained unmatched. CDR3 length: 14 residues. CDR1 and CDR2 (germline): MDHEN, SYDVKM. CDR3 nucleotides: TGTGCCAGCAGCCGACTAGCGGGGGTAGAGACCCAGTACTTC. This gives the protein CASSRLAGVETQYF.

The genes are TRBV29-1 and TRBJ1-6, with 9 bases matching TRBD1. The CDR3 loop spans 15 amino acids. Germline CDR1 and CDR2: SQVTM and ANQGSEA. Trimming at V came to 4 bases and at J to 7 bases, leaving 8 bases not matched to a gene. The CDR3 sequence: CSVGTGAASNSPLHF. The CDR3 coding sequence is TGCAGCGTTGGGACAGGGGCTGCTTCCAATTCACCCCTCCACTTT.

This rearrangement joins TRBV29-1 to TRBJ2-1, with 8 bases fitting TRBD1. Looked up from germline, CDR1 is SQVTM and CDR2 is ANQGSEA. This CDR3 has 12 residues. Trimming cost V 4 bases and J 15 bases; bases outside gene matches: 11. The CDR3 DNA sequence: TGCAGCGTTGTTTCTCCAACAGGGACAGGGTTCTTC. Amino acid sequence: CSVVSPTGTGFF.

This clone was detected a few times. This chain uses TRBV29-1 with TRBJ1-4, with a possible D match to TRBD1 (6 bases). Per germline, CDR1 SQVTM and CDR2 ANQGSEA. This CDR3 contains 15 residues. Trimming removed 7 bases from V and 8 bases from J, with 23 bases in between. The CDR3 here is CSATRAGGDREKLFF. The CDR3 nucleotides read TGCAGCGCCACGAGGGCGGGGGGCGATCGCGAAAAACTGTTTTTT.

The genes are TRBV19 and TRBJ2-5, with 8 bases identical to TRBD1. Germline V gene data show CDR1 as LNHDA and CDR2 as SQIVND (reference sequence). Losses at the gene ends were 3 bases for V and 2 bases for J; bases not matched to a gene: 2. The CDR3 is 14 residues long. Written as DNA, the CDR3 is TGTGCCAGTAGTATCAGGGACAGGCAAGAGACCCAGTACTTC. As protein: CASSIRDRQETQYF.

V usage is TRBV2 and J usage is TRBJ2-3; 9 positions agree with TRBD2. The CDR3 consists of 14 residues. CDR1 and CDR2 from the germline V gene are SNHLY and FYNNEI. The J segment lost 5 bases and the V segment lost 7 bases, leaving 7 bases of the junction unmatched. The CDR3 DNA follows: TGTGCCAGCAACCAGGGACTAGCCATAGATACGCAGTATTTT. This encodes CASNQGLAIDTQYF.

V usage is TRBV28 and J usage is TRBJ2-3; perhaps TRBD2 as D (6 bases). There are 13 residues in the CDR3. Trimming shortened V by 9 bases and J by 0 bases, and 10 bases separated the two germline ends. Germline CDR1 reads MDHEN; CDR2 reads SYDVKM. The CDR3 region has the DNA TGTGCCAGTAGGGAGGCTAGCACAGATACGCAGTATTTT. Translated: CASREASTDTQYF.

CDR3 DNA sequence: TGCGCCAGCAGCCAAGCCGGGGAGCTGTTTTTT. Translation gives CASSQAGELFF. V and J are TRBV4-1 and TRBJ2-2, with D unclear. V was shortened by 1 base and J by 6 bases, with 0 bases between the two germline ends. CDR3 length: 11 amino acids. Looked up from germline, CDR1 is MGHRA and CDR2 is YSYEKL.

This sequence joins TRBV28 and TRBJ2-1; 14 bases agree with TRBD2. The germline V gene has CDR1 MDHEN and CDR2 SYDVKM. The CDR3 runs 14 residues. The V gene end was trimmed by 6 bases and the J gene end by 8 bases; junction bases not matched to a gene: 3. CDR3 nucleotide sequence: TGTGCCAGCAGGGGGACTAGCGGGAGACATGAGCAGTTCTTC. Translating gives CASRGTSGRHEQFF.

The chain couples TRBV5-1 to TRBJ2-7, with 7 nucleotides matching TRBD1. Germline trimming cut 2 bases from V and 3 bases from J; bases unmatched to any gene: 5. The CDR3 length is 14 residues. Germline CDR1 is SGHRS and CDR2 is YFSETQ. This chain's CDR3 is CASSLTGQNYEQYF. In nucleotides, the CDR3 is TGCGCCAGCAGCTTAACGGGACAGAACTACGAGCAGTACTTC.

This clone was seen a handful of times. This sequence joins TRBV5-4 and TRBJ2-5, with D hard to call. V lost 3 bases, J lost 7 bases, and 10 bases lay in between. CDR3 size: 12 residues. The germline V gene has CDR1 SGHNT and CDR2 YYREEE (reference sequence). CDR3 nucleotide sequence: TGTGCCAGCAGCTATGAGTGGGGGACCCAGTACTTC. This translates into CASSYEWGTQYF.

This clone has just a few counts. This CDR3 reads CASSSLGSEAFF. CDR3 DNA: TGTGCCAGCAGTTCCCTAGGATCTGAAGCTTTCTTT. The rearrangement uses TRBV6-5 and TRBJ1-1; D remains unclear. The CDR3 is made up of 12 amino acids. From germline, CDR1 is MNHEY and CDR2 SVGAGI. Trimming cost V 4 bases and J 6 bases, with 9 bases left between them.

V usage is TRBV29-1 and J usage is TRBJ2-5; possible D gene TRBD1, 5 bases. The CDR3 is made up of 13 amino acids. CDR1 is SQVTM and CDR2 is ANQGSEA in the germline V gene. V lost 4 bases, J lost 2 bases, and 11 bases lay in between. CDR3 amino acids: CSVGPGHQETQYF. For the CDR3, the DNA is TGCAGCGTTGGCCCAGGGCATCAAGAGACCCAGTACTTC.

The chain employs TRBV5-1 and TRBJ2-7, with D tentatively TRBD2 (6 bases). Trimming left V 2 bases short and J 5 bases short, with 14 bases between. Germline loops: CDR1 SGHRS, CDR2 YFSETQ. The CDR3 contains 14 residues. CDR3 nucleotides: TGCGCCAGCAGCTTATCTTCCTGGAGGGACGAGCAGTACTTC. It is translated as CASSLSSWRDEQYF.

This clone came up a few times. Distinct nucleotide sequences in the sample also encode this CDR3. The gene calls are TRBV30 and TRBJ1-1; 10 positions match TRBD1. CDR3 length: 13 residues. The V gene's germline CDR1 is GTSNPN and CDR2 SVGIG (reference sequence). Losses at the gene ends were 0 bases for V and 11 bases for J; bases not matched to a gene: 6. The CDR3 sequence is CAWSVPGQGEAFF. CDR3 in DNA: TGTGCCTGGAGTGTACCTGGACAGGGGGAGGCTTTCTTT.